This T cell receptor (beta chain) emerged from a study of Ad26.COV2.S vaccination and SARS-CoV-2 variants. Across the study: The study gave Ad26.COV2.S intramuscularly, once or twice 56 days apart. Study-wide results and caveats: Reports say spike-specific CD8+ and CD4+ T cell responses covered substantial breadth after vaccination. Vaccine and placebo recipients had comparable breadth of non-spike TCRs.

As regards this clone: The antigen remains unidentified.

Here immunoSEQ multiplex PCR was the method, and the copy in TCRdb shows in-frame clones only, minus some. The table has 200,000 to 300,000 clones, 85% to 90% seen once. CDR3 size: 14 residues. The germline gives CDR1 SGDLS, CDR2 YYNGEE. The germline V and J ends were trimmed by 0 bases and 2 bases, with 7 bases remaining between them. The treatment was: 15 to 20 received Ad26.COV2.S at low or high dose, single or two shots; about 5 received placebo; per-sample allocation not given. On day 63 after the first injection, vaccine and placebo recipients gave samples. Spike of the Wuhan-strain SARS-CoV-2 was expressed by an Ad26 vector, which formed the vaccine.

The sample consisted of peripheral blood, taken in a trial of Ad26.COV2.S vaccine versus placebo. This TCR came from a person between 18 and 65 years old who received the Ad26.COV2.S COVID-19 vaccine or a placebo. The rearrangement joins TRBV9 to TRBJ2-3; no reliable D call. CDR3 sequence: CASSVAVFTDTQYF. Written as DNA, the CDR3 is TGTGCCAGCAGCGTAGCGGTCTTCACAGATACGCAGTATTTT. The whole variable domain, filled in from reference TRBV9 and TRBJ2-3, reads DSGVTQTPKHLITATGQRVTLRCSPRSGDLSVYWYQQSLDQGLQFLIQYYNGEERAKGNILERFSAQQFPDLHSELNLSSLELGDSALYFCASSVAVFTDTQYFGPGTRLTVL.